The 19 T cell receptor beta chains below all came from one sample that was sequenced in a study of graft-versus-host responses after intestinal transplantation. There were around 200,000 CFSE-labeled responder cells plated together with around 200,000 irradiated, violet-dye-labeled stimulator cells. The assay was immunoSEQ multiplex PCR, and TCRdb's table has in-frame clones only and misses some. In the table there are about 14,000 clones, approximately 38% of which are singletons. The sample consisted of alloreactive CD8+ T cells from a mixed lymphocyte reaction culture, taken before intestinal transplant. Indicated subset: CFSE-low proliferating T cells sorted from roughly 6-day pre-transplant mixed lymphocyte reaction (GvH or HvG direction). These TCRs come from a human patient who received an intestinal transplant.

V gene TRBV9 combines with J gene TRBJ2-3, with a weak D call TRBD2 (5 bases). Germline assignment: CDR1 SGDLS and CDR2 YYNGEE. The germline V and J ends were trimmed by 3 bases and 0 bases, with 11 bases remaining between them. The CDR3 consists of 15 residues. The CDR3 coding sequence is TGTGCCAGCAGCGCCGCGGGCCGGAGCACAGATACGCAGTATTTT. As protein: CASSAAGRSTDTQYF. The entire variable domain, with the rest obtained from reference TRBV9 and TRBJ2-3, is as follows: DSGVTQTPKHLITATGQRVTLRCSPRSGDLSVYWYQQSLDQGLQFLIQYYNGEERAKGNILERFSAQQFPDLHSELNLSSLELGDSALYFCASSAAGRSTDTQYFGPGTRLTVL.

The chain uses TRBV7-6 and TRBJ2-7, with TRBD1 matching 9 bases. The V and J ends lost 5 bases and 4 bases, in that order; junction bases with no gene match: 6. The CDR3 consists of 14 residues. The germline V gene has CDR1 SGHVS and CDR2 FNYEAQ. The CDR3 sequence is CASSETGGRYEQYF. CDR3 nucleotides: TGTGCCAGCAGCGAGACAGGGGGACGGTACGAGCAGTACTTC.

The J gene is TRBJ2-1, the V gene TRBV4-1; no firm D call. Germline V lookup: CDR1 MGHRA, CDR2 YSYEKL. The CDR3 totals 14 residues. The V end lost 4 bases, the J end lost 4 bases, and 11 bases lay between the germline ends. The CDR3 DNA sequence: TGCGCCAGCAGCCTCAGTCAGGATTACAATGAGCAGTTCTTC. It encodes CASSLSQDYNEQFF.

The chain uses TRBV21-1 and TRBJ1-2; the tabulated D call, TRBD1, remains unverified against the DNA. TRBV21-1 is labeled a pseudogene. The CDR3 contains 17 residues. Here the CDR3 reads CASSMGTGWCRHYGYTF. The CDR3 nucleotides are TGTGCCAGCAGCATGGGGACAGGGTGGTGCCGACACTATGGCTACACCTTC.

This clone was counted a few times. The chain recombines TRBV30 with TRBJ2-3; D remains ambiguous. The germline V gene encodes CDR1 GTSNPN and CDR2 SVGIG (reference sequence). This CDR3 comprises 15 residues. Trimming removed 2 bases at V and 0 bases at J, with 12 bases between. CDR3 loop: CAWSMGTASTDTQYF. CDR3 nucleotides: TGTGCCTGGAGTATGGGCACCGCTAGCACAGATACGCAGTATTTT. The entire variable domain, with the rest obtained from reference TRBV30 and TRBJ2-3, is as follows: SQTIHQWPATLVQPVGSPLSLECTVEGTSNPNLYWYRQAAGRGLQLLFYSVGIGQISSEVPQNLSASRPQDRQFILSSKKLLLSDSGFYLCAWSMGTASTDTQYFGPGTRLTVL.

CDR3 in DNA: TGTGCCAGCAGTTATGAGGGTCAGCCCCAGCATTTT. Translating it yields CASSYEGQPQHF. J is TRBJ1-5 and V is TRBV6-6; D is uncertain. The CDR3 consists of 12 residues. The germline CDR1 and CDR2 sequences are MNHNY and SVGAGI (reference sequence). Between the trimmed V and J ends, which lost 3 bases and 6 bases, there was a span of 6 bases.

The chain couples TRBV7-9 to TRBJ2-7; 8 bases fit TRBD1. Losses at the gene ends were 5 bases for V and 7 bases for J; bases not matched to a gene: 19. This CDR3 has 17 residues. The V gene's germline CDR1 is SEHNR and CDR2 FQNEAQ (reference sequence). The CDR3 DNA sequence: TGTGCCAGCAGCCCGCCACCCAGGGGGCAGGGTCTGGAAGAGCAGTACTTC. This gives the protein CASSPPPRGQGLEEQYF.

The V call is TRBV15, the J call TRBJ2-1; D may be TRBD2 (6 bases). V lost 3 bases and J lost 0, with 9 bases in between. CDR3 length: 15 residues. CDR1 is LNHNV and CDR2 is YYDKDF in the germline V gene (reference sequence). The CDR3 loop reads CATSSSGSSYNEQFF. Written as DNA, the CDR3 is TGTGCCACCAGCAGCTCCGGGAGCTCCTACAATGAGCAGTTCTTC.

By sample fraction, this clone is medium-sized (0.01 to 0.1%). This sequence joins TRBV27 and TRBJ2-7, with a possible D match to TRBD1 (5 bases). CDR3 size: 13 residues. The germline CDR1 and CDR2 sequences are MNHEY and SMNVEV (reference sequence). V lost 3 bases to trimming and J lost 2 bases, with 8 bases between them. The CDR3: CASSFGQTYEQYF. The CDR3 nucleotides read TGTGCCAGCAGTTTCGGACAAACCTACGAGCAGTACTTC.

This clone counts as medium-sized. The chain combines TRBV6-1 with TRBJ2-7; perhaps TRBD1 as D (5 bases). CDR3 length: 13 residues. Trimming left V 7 bases short and J 2 bases short, with 12 bases between. The V gene's germline CDR1 is MNHNS and CDR2 SASEGT. CDR3 sequence (DNA): TGTGCCAGCAACCCCAGGACACCCTACGAGCAGTACTTC. Translating gives CASNPRTPYEQYF.

The J gene is TRBJ2-5, the V gene TRBV7-9; maybe TRBD1 (5 bases). The germline gives CDR1 SEHNR, CDR2 FQNEAQ (reference sequence). This CDR3 has 14 amino acids. The V end lost 1 base, the J end lost 5 bases, and 11 bases lay between the germline ends. CDR3 nucleotide sequence: TGTGCCAGCAGCTTAGGGATGACAGAGGAGACCCAGTACTTC. Protein sequence: CASSLGMTEETQYF. The variable domain in full, with the rest retrieved from reference TRBV7-9 and TRBJ2-5, is DTGVSQNPRHKITKRGQNVTFRCDPISEHNRLYWYRQTLGQGPEFLTYFQNEAQLEKSRLLSDRFSAERPKGSFSTLEIQRTEQGDSAMYLCASSLGMTEETQYFGPGTRLLVL.

This clone has only a few counts. This chain joins TRBV6-5 and TRBJ1-4; unclear D gene. CDR1 and CDR2 (germline): MNHEY, SVGAGI. The CDR3 is 14 amino acids. With 0 bases removed from V and 8 bases from J, the gap between germline ends came to 10 bases. CDR3 in amino acids: CASSYSLAREKLFF. CDR3 in DNA: TGTGCCAGCAGTTACTCGTTGGCGAGGGAAAAACTGTTTTTT.

The chain has TRBV15 and TRBJ2-3; TRBD2 matches at 10 bases. J was trimmed by 2 bases and V by 6 bases; bases with no gene match: 11. This CDR3 comprises 17 residues. CDR1 and CDR2 from the germline V gene are LNHNV and YYDKDF (reference sequence). For the CDR3, the DNA is TGTGCCACCAGGGTTGGACTAGCGGAAACATACACAGATACGCAGTATTTT. Its translation is CATRVGLAETYTDTQYF. The full variable domain, in which reference TRBV15 and TRBJ2-3 provide the parts outside the CDR3, is DAMVIQNPRYQVTQFGKPVTLSCSQTLNHNVMYWYQQKSSQAPKLLFHYYDKDFNNEADTPDNFQSRRPNTSFCFLDIRSPGLGDTAMYLCATRVGLAETYTDTQYFGPGTRLTVL.

The rearrangement uses TRBV7-9 and TRBJ2-6, with D uncertain. This CDR3 contains 15 residues. Germline-derived CDR1 and CDR2 are SEHNR and FQNEAQ (reference sequence). Trimming took 4 bases from V and 1 from J, leaving 8 bases between them. The CDR3 nucleotides read TGTGCCAGCAGCTACAGAGAGTCTGGGGCCAACGTCCTGACTTTC. It is translated as CASSYRESGANVLTF.

The rearrangement links TRBV9 to TRBJ2-1, with a weak D call TRBD2 (6 bases). Trimming removed 0 bases at V and 3 bases at J, with 10 bases between. Germline values: CDR1 SGDLS, CDR2 YYNGEE. This CDR3 spans 15 amino acids. In DNA form, the CDR3 reads TGTGCCAGCAGCGTAGGGGGGGTCCTCTACAATGAGCAGTTCTTC. Translation gives CASSVGGVLYNEQFF.

The chain carries TRBV28 and TRBJ2-5; TRBD1 matches 12 bases. From germline, CDR1 is MDHEN and CDR2 SYDVKM. The junction had 10 bases not matched to a gene; V was cut back by 7 bases and J by 4 bases. CDR3 length: 16 residues. The CDR3, as DNA: TGTGCCAGCACCTCCTGGGGACAGGGGGCCCGAGAGACCCAGTACTTC. Translating it yields CASTSWGQGARETQYF.

A few counts support this clone. The genes are TRBV5-1 and TRBJ2-1, with 7 bases aligning to TRBD1. The germline V gene has CDR1 SGHRS and CDR2 YFSETQ. V trimming: 4 bases; J trimming: 10 bases; junction bases outside the gene matches: 2. This CDR3 contains 11 residues. The CDR3 DNA reads TGCGCCAGCAGCGTGGGACAGGAGCAGTTCTTC. It yields the protein CASSVGQEQFF.

The chain couples TRBV5-6 to TRBJ2-1, with D possibly being TRBD2 (6 bases). CDR1 is SGHDT, CDR2 YYEEEE, per germline. Trimming left V 0 bases short and J 0 bases short, with 10 bases between. CDR3 length equals 16 residues. The CDR3 loop reads CASSLVPGSSYNEQFF. The DNA for the CDR3 is TGTGCCAGCAGCTTGGTCCCCGGGAGCTCCTACAATGAGCAGTTCTTC.

Only a few counts were recorded for this clone. The gene calls are TRBV5-8 and TRBJ1-1, with D possibly being TRBD1 (5 bases). Looked up from germline, CDR1 is SGHTS and CDR2 is YDEGEE. CDR3 length: 13 amino acids. The V end lost 0 bases, the J end lost 3 bases, and 6 bases lay between the germline ends. The CDR3 DNA follows: TGTGCCAGCAGCTTGGAGACAGACACTGAAGCTTTCTTT. It yields the protein CASSLETDTEAFF.